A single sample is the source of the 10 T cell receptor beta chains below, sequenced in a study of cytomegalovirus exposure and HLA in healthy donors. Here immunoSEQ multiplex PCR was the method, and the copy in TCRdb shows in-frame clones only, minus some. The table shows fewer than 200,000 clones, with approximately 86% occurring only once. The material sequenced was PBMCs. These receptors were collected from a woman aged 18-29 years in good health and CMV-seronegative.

The CDR3 protein is CASSQDGTGGGDTQYF. Written as DNA, the CDR3 is TGTGCCAGCAGCCAAGACGGGACGGGGGGAGGAGATACGCAGTATTTT. V gene TRBV4-2 combines with J gene TRBJ2-3; the match to TRBD2 covers 7 bases. Germline values: CDR1 LGHNA, CDR2 YNFKEQ. The CDR3 contains 16 residues. With V trimmed by 0 bases and J by 5 bases, 8 bases remained unmatched.

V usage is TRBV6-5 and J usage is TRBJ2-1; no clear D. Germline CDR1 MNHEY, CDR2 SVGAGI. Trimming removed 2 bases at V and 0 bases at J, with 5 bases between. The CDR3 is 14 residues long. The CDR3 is CASSYQSSYNEQFF. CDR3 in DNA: TGTGCCAGCAGTTACCAGTCCTCCTACAATGAGCAGTTCTTC.

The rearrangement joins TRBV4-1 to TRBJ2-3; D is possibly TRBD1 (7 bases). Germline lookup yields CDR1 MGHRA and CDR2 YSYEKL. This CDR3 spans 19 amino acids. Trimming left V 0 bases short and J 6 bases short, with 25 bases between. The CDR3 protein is CASSQDDPPGGRVVDTQYF. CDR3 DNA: TGCGCCAGCAGCCAAGATGACCCCCCAGGGGGGCGGGTGGTGGATACGCAGTATTTT.

Here the CDR3 reads CASGLANTGELFF. CDR3 nucleotide sequence: TGTGCCTCCGGACTAGCGAACACCGGGGAGCTGTTTTTT. J is TRBJ2-2 and V is TRBV15; 7 bases match TRBD2. CDR3 size: 13 residues. The germline V gene has CDR1 LNHNV and CDR2 YYDKDF (reference sequence). V gave up 11 bases and J gave up 0 bases; unmatched junction bases: 3.

The CDR3 DNA reads TGCGCCAGCAGCTTGGCGGCTAATGAAAAACTGTTTTTT. Amino acids: CASSLAANEKLFF. The chain employs TRBV5-1 and TRBJ1-4; D gene ambiguous. V lost 0 bases, J lost 3 bases, and 3 bases lay in between. CDR1 SGHRS and CDR2 YFSETQ come from the germline V gene. CDR3 length equals 13 residues.

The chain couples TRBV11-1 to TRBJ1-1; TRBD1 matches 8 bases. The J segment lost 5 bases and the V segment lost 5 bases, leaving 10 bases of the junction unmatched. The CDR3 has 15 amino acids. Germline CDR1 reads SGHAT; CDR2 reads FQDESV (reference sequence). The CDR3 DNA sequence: TGTGCCAGCAGCCTTCGTTATACAGGGGGGACTGAAGCTTTCTTT. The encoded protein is CASSLRYTGGTEAFF.

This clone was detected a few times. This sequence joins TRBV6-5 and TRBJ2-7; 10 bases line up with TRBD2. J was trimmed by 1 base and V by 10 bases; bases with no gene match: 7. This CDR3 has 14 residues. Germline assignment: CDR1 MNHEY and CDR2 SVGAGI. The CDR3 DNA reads TGTGCCACCACTCGGACTAGCGGTTCCTACGAGCAGTACTTC. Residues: CATTRTSGSYEQYF.

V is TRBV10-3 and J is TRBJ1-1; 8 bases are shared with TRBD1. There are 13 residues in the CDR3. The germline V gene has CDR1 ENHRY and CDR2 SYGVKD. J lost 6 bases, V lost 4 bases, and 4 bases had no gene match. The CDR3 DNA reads TGTGCCATCAGTGGACGACAGGGGTCTGAAGCTTTCTTT. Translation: CAISGRQGSEAFF.

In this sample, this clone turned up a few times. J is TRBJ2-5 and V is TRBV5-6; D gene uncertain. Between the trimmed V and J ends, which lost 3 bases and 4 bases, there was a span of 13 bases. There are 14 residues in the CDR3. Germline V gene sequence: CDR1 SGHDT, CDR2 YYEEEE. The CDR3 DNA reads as TGTGCCAGCAGCTCGTTAGAACCTGGAGAGACCCAGTACTTC. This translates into CASSSLEPGETQYF.

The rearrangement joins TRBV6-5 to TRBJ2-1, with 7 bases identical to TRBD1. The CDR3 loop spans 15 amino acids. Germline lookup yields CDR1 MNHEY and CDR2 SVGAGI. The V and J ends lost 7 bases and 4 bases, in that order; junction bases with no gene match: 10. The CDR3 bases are TGTGCCAGCACCGGGCCCAGGGGGTTTTACAATGAGCAGTTCTTC. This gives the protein CASTGPRGFYNEQFF.